Shown below are 14 T cell receptor beta chains from a single sample sequenced in a study of blood T cell repertoires in COVID-19. Measured with immunoSEQ multiplex PCR; TCRdb has only the in-frame clones, and not every one. The repertoire holds fewer than 350,000 clones, roughly 90% seen once, with 2% to 2.5% in the top ten. Sequencing was performed on PBMCs or T cells enriched from blood (not recorded which). These receptors were obtained from a woman in her 40s with acute COVID-19.

The chain recombines TRBV3-1 (or the pseudogene TRBV3-2) with TRBJ1-1, with TRBD1 as a possible D gene (5 bases). The CDR3 consists of 15 residues. CDR1 and CDR2 (germline): LGHDT, YNNKEL (reference sequence). Trimming took off 4 bases at V and 0 bases at J, with 12 bases between the two ends. DNA of the CDR3: TGTGCCAGCAGCCCAAGACAGCAGATGAACACTGAAGCTTTCTTT. It yields the protein CASSPRQQMNTEAFF.

The rearrangement links TRBV10-3 to TRBJ1-1; unclear D gene. Germline CDR1 and CDR2: ENHRY and SYGVKD. The CDR3 runs 13 residues. V was clipped by 2 bases and J by 1 base, with 5 bases between them. CDR3 nucleotides: TGTGCCATCAGTGAGAGCCCGAACACTGAAGCTTTCTTT. Protein: CAISESPNTEAFF.

The genes are TRBV7-3 and TRBJ1-1, with TRBD1 as a possible D gene (5 bases). CDR3 length equals 14 residues. V gave up 3 bases and J gave up 6 bases, with 14 bases separating them. Germline lookup yields CDR1 SGHTA and CDR2 FQGTGA. The CDR3 is CASSFQGGSAEAFF. The CDR3 DNA is TGTGCCAGCAGCTTTCAGGGAGGGAGTGCTGAAGCTTTCTTT.

V and J are TRBV7-2 and TRBJ2-5, with 8 bases lining up with TRBD2. Germline CDR1 is SGHTA and CDR2 is FQGNSA. The CDR3 is 14 residues long. V dropped 4 bases and J dropped 5; count of bases not matched to a gene: 6. CDR3 nucleotide sequence: TGTGCCAGCAGCTCGAGCGGGAGCATGGAGACCCAGTACTTC. Protein product: CASSSSGSMETQYF.

CDR3 residues: CASSGQEYNSPLHF. In DNA form, the CDR3 reads TGTGCCAGTAGTGGACAAGAATATAATTCACCCCTCCACTTT. The chain combines TRBV19 with TRBJ1-6; weak D call: TRBD1 (5 bases). Germline V gene data show CDR1 as LNHDA and CDR2 as SQIVND (reference sequence). The germline V and J ends were trimmed by 5 bases and 4 bases, with 9 bases remaining between them. The CDR3 is 14 residues long.

To note about this clone: A much larger clone differs from this one at a single base, so this may be a read error. The chain carries TRBV7-9 and TRBJ1-1, with no clear D. Germline loops: CDR1 SEHNR, CDR2 FQNEAQ (reference sequence). This CDR3 spans 11 amino acids. Deletions cut 5 bases from V and 5 bases from J, with 6 bases between. For the CDR3, the DNA is TGTGCCAGCAGCCGCGGGACTGAAGCTTTCTTT. Translated: CASSRGTEAFF. Variable domain in full (rest from reference TRBV7-9 and TRBJ1-1): DTGVSQNPRHKITKRGQNVTFRCDPISEHNRLYWYRQTLGQGPEFLTYFQNEAQLEKSRLLSDRFSAERPKGSFSTLEIQRTEQGDSAMYLCASSRGTEAFFGQGTRLTVV.

The gene calls are TRBV7-8 and TRBJ2-4, with D possibly matching TRBD2 (5 bases). CDR3 length equals 16 residues. Germline V gene lookup returns CDR1 SGHVS and CDR2 FQNEAQ. V was shortened by 4 bases and J by 3 bases, with 16 bases between the two germline ends. The CDR3 is CASSSSLVLDKNIQYF. The CDR3 region has the DNA TGTGCCAGCAGCTCTAGCCTAGTTCTTGACAAAAACATTCAGTACTTC.

The CDR3 reads CASRAQGAQRNSPLHF. The CDR3 DNA sequence: TGTGCCAGCAGAGCTCAGGGGGCGCAACGAAATTCACCCCTCCACTTT. The V and J genes are TRBV27 and TRBJ1-6, with TRBD1 matching over 8 bases. V lost 6 bases, J lost 7 bases, and 11 bases stayed unmatched. The CDR3 is 16 amino acids. Germline V lookup: CDR1 MNHEY, CDR2 SMNVEV (reference sequence).

This rearrangement joins TRBV28 to TRBJ1-2; a possible D gene is TRBD1 (6 bases). The CDR3 extends over 13 amino acids. Germline V gives CDR1 MDHEN, CDR2 SYDVKM. V dropped 2 bases and J dropped 6 bases, with 10 bases sitting between them. CDR3 DNA sequence: TGTGCCAGCAGTTTACGGGACACCGATGGCTACACCTTC. Protein: CASSLRDTDGYTF.

This clone came up once. The rearrangement joins TRBV14 to TRBJ1-2; D ambiguous. V gave up 2 bases and J gave up 8 bases, with 12 bases separating them. CDR1 is SGHDN and CDR2 is FVKESK in the germline V gene. The CDR3 spans 13 residues. The CDR3: CASSQFKLGGYTF. The CDR3 DNA sequence: TGTGCCAGCAGCCAATTCAAATTGGGCGGCTACACCTTC.

This clone was detected ten times or more. V gene TRBV2 combines with J gene TRBJ2-1; TRBD2 might be the D (5 bases). The CDR3 loop spans 11 amino acids. Trimming stripped 10 bases from V and 5 bases from J, with 9 bases between. Germline CDR1 is SNHLY and CDR2 is FYNNEI. CDR3 protein: CATEGNNEQFF. CDR3 bases: TGTGCCACCGAGGGTAACAATGAGCAGTTCTTC.

V is TRBV12-3 or TRBV12-4 and J is TRBJ2-5; no definite D call. The CDR3 extends over 13 amino acids. Trimming shortened V by 2 bases and J by 2 bases, and 6 bases separated the two germline ends. This CDR3 is CASSLIGQETQYF. CDR3 sequence (DNA): TGTGCCAGCAGTTTAATCGGGCAAGAGACCCAGTACTTC.

The chain recombines TRBV29-1 with TRBJ2-3; the match to TRBD1 covers 7 bases. This CDR3 has 13 residues. CDR1 is SQVTM and CDR2 is ANQGSEA in the germline V gene. J lost 4 bases, V lost 8 bases, and 9 bases had no gene match. The CDR3 region has the DNA TGCAGCCTCCGGGACAGATCGCCAGATACGCAGTATTTT. Translating gives CSLRDRSPDTQYF.

This clone has a single count. This may come from a read error, since a much larger clone is one base off. This chain uses TRBV5-4 with TRBJ1-2; 7 bases fit TRBD1. The CDR3 runs 13 residues. The germline V gene has CDR1 SGHNT and CDR2 YYREEE (reference sequence). The J segment lost 2 bases and the V segment lost 4 bases, leaving 2 bases of the junction unmatched. In DNA, the CDR3 is TGTGCCAGCAGCAAGGACAGGAACTATGGCTACACCTTC. This sequence encodes CASSKDRNYGYTF.